A single sample gave rise to the 14 T cell receptor beta chains below, sequenced in a study of blood T cell repertoires in COVID-19. Assay used: immunoSEQ multiplex PCR; TCRdb lists only in-frame clones, some missing. The table includes approximately 300,000 clones, roughly nine tenths detected once. The sequenced material came from PBMCs or T cells enriched from blood (not recorded which). These receptors were taken from a man aged 55-75 years who had recovered from COVID-19.

The chain recombines TRBV28 with TRBJ2-2; maybe TRBD1 (6 bases). Germline V gene data show CDR1 as MDHEN and CDR2 as SYDVKM. V gave up 4 bases and J gave up 1 base, with 10 bases separating them. The CDR3 runs to 15 residues. The CDR3, as DNA: TGTGCCAGCAGTTGGGTCAGGGGGAACACCGGGGAGCTGTTTTTT. It specifies CASSWVRGNTGELFF.

This chain's CDR3 is CASSQYTGGGTAETQYF. CDR3 nucleotides: TGTGCCAGCAGCCAATACACAGGGGGTGGGACTGCGGAGACCCAGTACTTC. This chain links TRBV3-1 (or the pseudogene TRBV3-2) with TRBJ2-5, with 8 bases that match TRBD1. Germline assignment: CDR1 LGHDT and CDR2 YNNKEL (reference sequence). This CDR3 is 17 amino acids long. V dropped 2 bases and J dropped 5; count of bases not matched to a gene: 13.

The chain uses TRBV5-1 and TRBJ2-7; D is undetermined. The CDR3 extends over 12 amino acids. V lost 5 bases and J 0 bases, leaving 6 bases between the germline ends. The germline CDR1 and CDR2 sequences are SGHRS and YFSETQ. This CDR3 reads CASRHSSYEQYF. As DNA, the CDR3 is TGCGCCAGCAGGCACTCCTCCTACGAGCAGTACTTC.

The J gene is TRBJ1-5, the V gene TRBV4-1; perhaps TRBD1 as D (5 bases). Germline-derived CDR1 and CDR2 are MGHRA and YSYEKL. Trimming left V 2 bases short and J 4 bases short, with 12 bases between. The CDR3 consists of 15 residues. The CDR3: CASSQSGWANQPQHF. In nucleotides, the CDR3 is TGCGCCAGCAGCCAATCAGGGTGGGCGAATCAGCCCCAGCATTTT.

This clone has a count of ten or more. The gene calls are TRBV6-5 and TRBJ2-7; tentatively, D is TRBD2 (6 bases). Trimming stripped 4 bases from V and 2 bases from J, with 15 bases between. The CDR3 totals 15 residues. CDR1 and CDR2 (germline): MNHEY, SVGAGI. The CDR3, as DNA: TGTGCCAGCAGTTCCGGGGGTGGCGGTACCTACGAGCAGTACTTC. Its translation: CASSSGGGGTYEQYF.

This clone was seen only once. The chain recombines TRBV5-8 with TRBJ2-1, with 7 bases fitting TRBD2. There are 15 residues in the CDR3. From germline, CDR1 is SGHTS and CDR2 YDEGEE. V dropped 3 bases and J dropped 4; count of bases not matched to a gene: 7. CDR3 DNA sequence: TGTGCCAGCAGCTATTCTAGCGGAAAGTACAATGAGCAGTTCTTC. Its translation: CASSYSSGKYNEQFF.

The J gene is TRBJ2-1, the V gene TRBV12-3 or TRBV12-4; no firm D call. This CDR3 comprises 11 residues. Trimming cost V 6 bases and J 4 bases, with 4 bases left between them. As DNA, the CDR3 is TGTGCCAGCAGCGTTTACAATGAGCAGTTCTTC. Translation: CASSVYNEQFF.

Concerning this clone: In the same sample, other DNA sequences code for this CDR3. The rearrangement links TRBV5-1 to TRBJ2-3; TRBD2 matches at 12 bases. The CDR3 loop spans 15 amino acids. With 1 base clipped from V and 5 bases from J, the junction kept 2 bases outside the gene matches. Germline values: CDR1 SGHRS, CDR2 YFSETQ. The CDR3 DNA reads TGCGCCAGCAGCTTGCTAGCGGGAGGGCAAGATACGCAGTATTTT. It codes for CASSLLAGGQDTQYF.

The V gene is TRBV6-5, the J gene TRBJ2-3; no definite D call. CDR3 size: 16 residues. V was clipped by 3 bases and J by 0 bases, with 13 bases between them. Germline CDR1 and CDR2: MNHEY and SVGAGI. CDR3 nucleotides: TGTGCCAGCAGTTATCAGCGACGTCCTAGCACAGATACGCAGTATTTT. Residues: CASSYQRRPSTDTQYF.

The chain recombines TRBV7-2 with TRBJ1-6; D not certain. This CDR3 has 16 residues. V was trimmed by 3 bases and J by 6 bases, leaving 15 bases between them. Germline CDR1 reads SGHTA; CDR2 reads FQGNSA. CDR3 sequence (DNA): TGTGCCAGCAGCTTGGAGGGTGGAGCGGTTAATTCACCCCTCCACTTT. Translating gives CASSLEGGAVNSPLHF.

V usage is TRBV9 and J usage is TRBJ1-2; 10 nucleotides line up with TRBD1. Per the germline V gene, CDR1 is SGDLS and CDR2 is YYNGEE. Trimming cost V 4 bases and J 4 bases; bases outside gene matches: 16. CDR3 size: 18 residues. The CDR3 here is CASSPDRDRGRLSYGYTF. The CDR3 DNA reads TGTGCCAGCAGCCCGGACCGGGACAGGGGCCGACTCAGCTATGGCTACACCTTC.

The chain carries TRBV7-9 and TRBJ2-7, with TRBD2 identical over 9 bases. Germline V gene data show CDR1 as SEHNR and CDR2 as FQNEAQ (reference sequence). CDR3 length: 16 residues. Losses at the gene ends were 5 bases for V and 4 bases for J; bases not matched to a gene: 12. The CDR3 DNA reads as TGTGCCAGCAGCCCCTGGGCGCGCGGGAGGGGATACGAGCAGTACTTC. Translated, it gives CASSPWARGRGYEQYF.

V is TRBV19 and J is TRBJ1-2; the D gene is possibly TRBD1 (6 bases). The CDR3 has 15 residues. Germline values: CDR1 LNHDA, CDR2 SQIVND (reference sequence). V was clipped by 3 bases and J by 4 bases, with 15 bases between them. DNA for the CDR3: TGTGCCAGTAGTATGGGACATCCCTGGACCTATGGCTACACCTTC. Its translation is CASSMGHPWTYGYTF.

The table lists this clone with a count of one. This rearrangement joins TRBV7-6 to TRBJ2-3; no reliable D call. Germline V gene lookup returns CDR1 SGHVS and CDR2 FNYEAQ. The CDR3 consists of 13 residues. V was trimmed by 4 bases and J by 2 bases, leaving 7 bases between them. CDR3 sequence: CASSSRNTDTQYF. CDR3 coding DNA: TGTGCCAGCAGCTCCAGAAACACAGATACGCAGTATTTT.